Below are 25 T cell receptor beta chains sequenced from a single sample in a study of response to subunit inactivated influenza vaccine. TCRdb analysed the RT-PCR reads with MiXCR anew, one entry per CDR3 protein. This table holds some 800,000 distinct CDR3 sequences, over 20% found once. The sample was PBMCs from blood, taken about 5 days after vaccination. Receptors originate from a man aged 50-59 years who received an inactivated influenza vaccine.

The rearrangement uses TRBV20-1 and TRBJ2-7, with 10 bases fitting TRBD2. With 1 base clipped from V and 3 bases from J, the junction kept 9 bases outside the gene matches. The CDR3 totals 16 residues. Germline lookup yields CDR1 DFQATT and CDR2 SNEGSKA (reference sequence). Here the CDR3 DNA reads TGCAGTGCTAGAGGGACTAGCGGCTCCCAAATCTACGAGCAGTACTTC. Protein product: CSARGTSGSQIYEQYF.

This rearrangement joins TRBV5-1 to TRBJ2-5; D ambiguous. The length of the CDR3 is 14 residues. With 0 bases removed from V and 4 bases from J, the gap between germline ends came to 10 bases. Looked up from germline, CDR1 is SGHRS and CDR2 is YFSETQ. The CDR3 region is CASSLAYQRETQYF. DNA of the CDR3: TGCGCCAGCAGCTTGGCCTATCAGCGAGAGACCCAGTACTTC.

The rearrangement links TRBV10-3 to TRBJ2-3; D is unclear. The CDR3 is made up of 15 amino acids. Germline assignment: CDR1 ENHRY and CDR2 SYGVKD. Deletions cut 3 bases from V and 2 bases from J, with 12 bases between. CDR3 DNA sequence: TGTGCCATCAGTGACCCCAGTCTAATCACAGATACGCAGTATTTT. It codes for CAISDPSLITDTQYF.

The chain recombines TRBV23-1 with TRBJ2-5; no reliable D call. TRBV23-1 is labeled an ORF, and its function is uncertain. The CDR3 sequence is 15 residues long. Trimming took off 0 bases at V and 1 base at J, with 9 bases between the two ends. The CDR3 is CASSQSWLSQETQYF. CDR3 sequence (DNA): TGCGCCAGCAGTCAATCGTGGCTGAGCCAAGAGACCCAGTACTTC.

The V and J genes are TRBV30 and TRBJ2-7; TRBD1 aligns across 9 bases. V lost 3 bases and J lost 3; bases outside the gene matches: 6. Per germline, CDR1 GTSNPN and CDR2 SVGIG (reference sequence). This CDR3 region has 14 residues. CDR3 nucleotide sequence: TGTGCCTGGAGCCAGGGACAGGGATACTACGAGCAGTACTTC. Translation gives CAWSQGQGYYEQYF.

The sample holds one count of this clonotype. This chain uses TRBV3-1 with TRBJ2-7; D call uncertain. V was pared by 1 base and J by 5 bases, with 9 bases between. CDR1 and CDR2 from the germline V gene are LGHDT and YNNKEL (reference sequence). This CDR3 comprises 13 residues. CDR3 region: CASSQVPHHEQYF. CDR3 sequence (DNA): TGTGCCAGCAGCCAAGTGCCACATCACGAGCAGTACTTC.

The gene calls are TRBV4-3 and TRBJ1-4; D is undetermined. The CDR3 extends over 14 amino acids. Germline assignment: CDR1 LGHNA and CDR2 YSLEER. Trimming left V 1 base short and J 8 bases short, with 11 bases between. The CDR3 reads CASSQAWTGEKLFF. In nucleotides, the CDR3 is TGCGCCAGCAGCCAAGCTTGGACTGGGGAAAAACTGTTTTTT.

The chain combines TRBV29-1 with TRBJ2-2, with a possible D match to TRBD1 (6 bases). Germline V CDR1 and CDR2: SQVTM, ANQGSEA. V was cut by 7 bases and J by 7 bases, with 16 bases left in between. CDR3 length: 13 amino acids. The CDR3 reads CSGGVGAGGELFF. The CDR3 region has the DNA TGCAGCGGTGGTGTGGGGGCCGGCGGGGAGCTGTTTTTT.

The rearrangement uses TRBV7-9 and TRBJ2-3, with 7 bases lining up with TRBD2. The V segment lost 4 bases and the J segment 2 bases; nucleotides outside the gene matches: 9. The germline V gene encodes CDR1 SEHNR and CDR2 FQNEAQ (reference sequence). The length of the CDR3 is 16 residues. CDR3 sequence reads: CASSSGLTAPTDTQYF. The CDR3 DNA reads TGTGCCAGCAGCTCGGGACTAACCGCCCCCACAGATACGCAGTATTTT.

This chain links TRBV20-1 with TRBJ2-7; no clear D gene. Trimming left V 0 bases short and J 6 bases short, with 18 bases between. CDR1 is DFQATT, CDR2 SNEGSKA, per germline (reference sequence). The CDR3 is 15 residues long. DNA for the CDR3: TGCAGTGCTAGAGATTGGTCAGGTGGCGGATCCGAGCAGTACTTC. Protein sequence: CSARDWSGGGSEQYF.

This clonotype was counted between two and nine times. The gene calls are TRBV3-1 and TRBJ2-1; TRBD2 matches at 7 bases. The CDR3 contains 13 residues. The junction had 9 bases not matched to a gene; V was cut back by 10 bases and J by 6 bases. Germline CDR1 LGHDT, CDR2 YNNKEL (reference sequence). The CDR3 region has the DNA TGTGCCACCACGCGGGGGACTACCAATGAGCAGTTCTTC. It yields the protein CATTRGTTNEQFF.

This clonotype was observed a few times. The chain uses TRBV20-1 and TRBJ2-2; D uncertain. This CDR3 comprises 15 residues. V lost 0 bases and J 1 base, leaving 9 bases between the germline ends. Germline CDR1 and CDR2: DFQATT and SNEGSKA (reference sequence). This CDR3 is CSARDTRQNTGELFF. The CDR3 region has the DNA TGCAGTGCTAGAGATACCCGACAGAACACCGGGGAGCTGTTTTTT.

The chain couples TRBV5-1 to TRBJ2-7; 9 nucleotides line up with TRBD1. Trimming took 4 bases from V and 1 from J; bases not matched to a gene: 9. Germline V gene lookup returns CDR1 SGHRS and CDR2 YFSETQ. The CDR3 covers 16 residues. The CDR3 loop is CASSRRTGANSYEQYF. As DNA, the CDR3 is TGCGCCAGCAGCAGACGGACAGGGGCAAATTCCTACGAGCAGTACTTC.

This chain uses TRBV10-3 with TRBJ2-2, with 7 bases matching TRBD2. In germline, CDR1 is ENHRY, CDR2 SYGVKD. V shed 0 bases and J 3 bases; nucleotides not matched to a gene: 10. This CDR3 contains 18 residues. The CDR3 reads CAISESGAAGEDTGELFF. As DNA, the CDR3 is TGTGCCATCAGTGAGTCGGGTGCTGCGGGAGAAGACACCGGGGAGCTGTTTTTT.

A few counts support this clonotype. This chain links TRBV12-3 or TRBV12-4 with TRBJ1-1, with D maybe TRBD1 (6 bases). The CDR3 length is 13 residues. Trimming shortened V by 7 bases and J by 1 base, and 10 bases separated the two germline ends. This CDR3 is CASTKGGNTEAFF. CDR3 sequence (DNA): TGTGCCAGCACAAAAGGGGGGAACACTGAAGCTTTCTTT.

The V gene is TRBV6-5, the J gene TRBJ2-1, with TRBD1 matching over 8 bases. Germline V lookup: CDR1 MNHEY, CDR2 SVGAGI. This CDR3 region has 18 residues. The junction had 9 bases not matched to a gene; V was cut back by 2 bases and J by 0 bases. CDR3: CASSYGTGDETSYNEQFF. The CDR3 coding sequence is TGTGCCAGCAGTTACGGGACAGGAGACGAAACCTCCTACAATGAGCAGTTCTTC.

The J gene is TRBJ2-7, the V gene TRBV20-1; D possibly uses TRBD1 or TRBD2 (5 bases each). CDR3 length: 14 residues. From germline, CDR1 is DFQATT and CDR2 SNEGSKA (reference sequence). V lost 6 bases and J 2 bases, leaving 17 bases between the germline ends. The DNA of the CDR3 is TGCAGTGCCCCGAGGGGCCTGGGGGCCTACGAGCAGTACTTC. Amino acids: CSAPRGLGAYEQYF.

V gene TRBV5-5 combines with J gene TRBJ2-5; D perhaps matches TRBD2 (6 bases). The CDR3 covers 14 residues. Deletions cut 4 bases from V and 2 bases from J, with 12 bases between. The germline gives CDR1 SGHKS, CDR2 YYEKEE (reference sequence). The CDR3 sequence is CASSRMRGQETQYF. CDR3 nucleotides: TGTGCCAGCAGCCGCATGCGGGGTCAAGAGACCCAGTACTTC.

This clonotype has a handful of counts. J is TRBJ1-1 and V is TRBV7-2, with a possible D match to TRBD1 (5 bases). Germline V gene sequence: CDR1 SGHTA, CDR2 FQGNSA. V gave up 6 bases and J gave up 4 bases, with 12 bases separating them. This CDR3 is built from 13 residues. Written as DNA, the CDR3 is TGTGCCAGCAGGATGGGCAGGGCCACTGAAGCTTTCTTT. Protein: CASRMGRATEAFF.

This clonotype occurred a few times. This chain connects TRBV6-1 to TRBJ2-1; 8 nucleotides agree with TRBD1. CDR1 MNHNS and CDR2 SASEGT come from the germline V gene. With V trimmed by 5 bases and J by 0 bases, 3 bases remained unmatched. The CDR3 totals 15 residues. CDR3 protein: CASSRQGSSYNEQFF. Here the CDR3 DNA reads TGTGCCAGCAGTCGACAGGGGAGCTCCTACAATGAGCAGTTCTTC.

The chain links TRBV21-1 to TRBJ1-1. TRBV21-1 is a documented pseudogene. The CDR3 covers 16 residues. In DNA form, the CDR3 reads TGTGCCAGCAGCAAATCAAGGGATGTAACGAACACTGAAGCTTTCTTT. The encoded protein is CASSKSRDVTNTEAFF.

In DNA, the CDR3 is TGCAGTGCTAGAGCCCCACAGGGGAGGGAGACCCAGTACTTC. Amino acids: CSARAPQGRETQYF. V usage is TRBV20-1 and J usage is TRBJ2-5, with D possibly matching TRBD1 (7 bases). CDR3 length: 14 amino acids. CDR1 is DFQATT and CDR2 is SNEGSKA in the germline V gene (reference sequence). The V end lost 1 base, the J end lost 5 bases, and 14 bases lay between the germline ends.

The genes are TRBV11-2 and TRBJ2-7; D is unresolved. The CDR3 length is 14 residues. CDR1 is SGHAT and CDR2 is FQNNGV in the germline V gene. Trimming took off 0 bases at V and 4 bases at J, with 10 bases between the two ends. The CDR3 region is CASSLDPAGYEQYF. The CDR3 DNA follows: TGTGCCAGCAGCTTAGACCCCGCCGGGTACGAGCAGTACTTC.

The chain recombines TRBV15 with TRBJ1-6; TRBD1 might be the D (5 bases). This CDR3 is 15 amino acids long. Trimming took off 0 bases at V and 10 bases at J, with 13 bases between the two ends. The germline V gene has CDR1 LNHNV and CDR2 YYDKDF (reference sequence). DNA for the CDR3: TGTGCCACCAGCAGAGATTTGGGGGGGAGATCACCCCTCCACTTT. It is translated as CATSRDLGGRSPLHF.

The chain joins TRBV12-3 or TRBV12-4 to TRBJ2-3; D might be TRBD1 or TRBD2, each matching 5 bases. The CDR3 has 14 residues. The V gene lost 3 bases and the J gene lost 3 bases, with 10 bases spanning the gap. The CDR3 reads CASSFEGITDTQYF. The CDR3 DNA reads as TGTGCCAGCAGTTTTGAGGGGATAACAGATACGCAGTATTTT.